A selection of T cell receptor beta chains follows, all from one sample in a study of blood T cell repertoires in COVID-19. Libraries were prepared by immunoSEQ multiplex PCR; TCRdb keeps only in-frame clonotypes and omits some of them. The sample includes 45,000 to 65,000 clones, about nine tenths of them seen just once. The source material was peripheral blood. Receptors were obtained from a man aged 50-60 years with active COVID-19. Both conserved end residues are part of each CDR3. D genes are given only for firm matches. Clone size is given for some rows only: seen once, a few or many times, or a class if the clone is expanded.

size	D	J	V	length	CDR3	DNA
.	.	TRBJ2-3	TRBV6-5	12	CASSADSVTQYF	TGTGCCAGCAGCGCAGACTCGGTTACGCAGTATTTT
.	.	TRBJ2-4	TRBV23-1	15	CASTPGEVGKNIQYF	TGCGCCAGCACTCCCGGAGAGGTAGGCAAAAACATTCAGTACTTC
.	.	TRBJ1-4	TRBV6-2/TRBV6-3	14	CASSYVAGNEKLFF	TGTGCCAGCAGTTACGTGGCAGGGAATGAAAAACTGTTTTTT
.	TRBD2	TRBJ2-1	TRBV18	16	CASSPRTSGAYNEQFF	TGTGCCAGCTCACCACGGACTAGCGGGGCCTACAATGAGCAGTTCTTC
.	TRBD1	TRBJ1-2	TRBV4-1	15	CASSPLGQVDEGYTF	TGCGCCAGCAGCCCCCTCGGACAGGTCGATGAGGGCTACACCTTC
.	.	TRBJ2-5	TRBV4-1	16	CASSQDPRGGRKTQYF	TGCGCCAGCAGCCAAGATCCGAGGGGGGGCCGGAAGACCCAGTACTTC
.	TRBD2	TRBJ2-2	TRBV3-1/TRBV3-2	15	CASSRVAGAGGELFF	TGTGCCAGCAGCCGGGTAGCGGGAGCGGGCGGGGAGCTGTTTTTT
few	.	TRBJ1-2	TRBV24-1	14	CATSEGGFNYGYTF	TGTGCCACCAGTGAAGGCGGATTTAACTATGGCTACACCTTC
few	.	TRBJ1-4	TRBV9	13	CASGSGYNEKLFF	TGTGCCAGCGGTTCGGGGTATAATGAAAAACTGTTTTTT
.	TRBD2	TRBJ2-3	TRBV5-4	14	CASSLTSGGDTQYF	TGTGCCAGCAGCTTGACTAGCGGGGGCGATACGCAGTATTTT
few	.	TRBJ1-6	TRBV5-5	16	CASSLAMDKYNSPLHF	TGTGCCAGCAGCTTGGCAATGGACAAGTATAATTCACCCCTCCACTTT
.	.	TRBJ2-2	TRBV18	14	CASSAGLASGELFF	TGTGCCAGCTCAGCGGGGCTAGCGTCCGGGGAGCTGTTTTTT
few	.	TRBJ1-3	TRBV3-1/TRBV3-2	15	CASSPGHLSGNTIYF	TGTGCCAGCAGCCCGGGACATCTCTCTGGAAACACCATATATTTT
.	.	TRBJ2-1	TRBV5-1	15	CASSLEVVTYNEQFF	TGCGCCAGCAGCTTAGAAGTAGTCACCTACAATGAGCAGTTCTTC
.	.	TRBJ1-3	TRBV19	14	CASSPGGSGNTIYF	TGTGCCAGTAGTCCCGGTGGCTCTGGAAACACCATATATTTT
.	.	TRBJ1-6	TRBV5-6	16	CASSPIRSAYNSPLHF	TGTGCCAGCAGCCCGATTAGATCTGCCTATAATTCACCCCTCCACTTT
.	.	TRBJ2-4	TRBV11-2	14	CASSFSAGKNIQYF	TGTGCCAGCAGCTTTTCCGCAGGCAAAAACATTCAGTACTTC
.	TRBD2	TRBJ2-1	TRBV28	15	CASRKLSGGYNEQFF	TGTGCCAGCAGGAAACTTAGCGGGGGATACAATGAGCAGTTCTTC
.	TRBD1	TRBJ1-4	TRBV5-4	13	CASSSGQDEKLFF	TGTGCCAGCAGCTCGGGACAGGATGAAAAACTGTTTTTT
.	.	TRBJ2-1	TRBV7-3	14	CASSSPGPYNEQFF	TGTGCCAGCAGCTCCCCTGGGCCCTACAATGAGCAGTTCTTC
.	TRBD1	TRBJ1-2	TRBV29-1	12	CSVVTGVGGYTF	TGCAGCGTTGTCACAGGGGTGGGTGGCTACACCTTC
.	.	TRBJ1-3	TRBV9	14	CASGQGGQRNTIYF	TGTGCCAGCGGTCAAGGCGGACAGCGAAACACCATATATTTT
.	TRBD1	TRBJ1-2	TRBV28	16	CASSDAQGERDYGYTF	TGTGCCAGCAGTGACGCACAGGGGGAGCGCGACTATGGCTACACCTTC
.	TRBD2	TRBJ2-5	TRBV5-4	16	CASSLLGGDLQETQYF	TGTGCCAGCAGCTTGTTGGGGGGGGACCTTCAAGAGACCCAGTACTTC
few	.	TRBJ1-3	TRBV6-4	15	CASSDRGGNGNTIYF	TGTGCCAGCAGTGACCGCGGGGGAAATGGAAACACCATATATTTT
.	TRBD1	TRBJ1-1	TRBV5-1	15	CASSPRTGVDSEAFF	TGCGCCAGCAGCCCAAGGACAGGGGTGGATTCTGAAGCTTTCTTT
once	.	TRBJ2-4	TRBV4-3	18	CASSQDPPRELTKNIQYF	TGCGCCAGCAGCCAGGACCCCCCAAGGGAGTTAACCAAAAACATTCAGTACTTC
.	.	TRBJ1-2	TRBV6-5	12	CATVWGLYGYTF	TGTGCCACTGTTTGGGGCCTCTATGGCTACACCTTC
.	TRBD1	TRBJ2-7	TRBV19	16	CASSPGTGAYGSEQYF	TGTGCCAGTAGTCCCGGGACAGGCGCCTATGGATCCGAGCAGTACTTC
once	.	TRBJ2-1	TRBV27	16	CASSLFGSEQANEQFF	TGTGCCAGCAGTTTATTCGGTAGTGAACAGGCCAATGAGCAGTTCTTC
.	TRBD1	TRBJ2-3	TRBV7-6	15	CASSYWTGGTDTQYF	TGTGCCAGCAGCTACTGGACAGGGGGCACAGATACGCAGTATTTT
.	TRBD1	TRBJ2-1	TRBV7-8	13	CASSSDRGLEQFF	TGTGCCAGCAGCTCTGACAGGGGGCTTGAGCAGTTCTTC
.	TRBD2	TRBJ2-4	TRBV27	15	CASSASTSGRNIQYF	TGTGCCAGCAGTGCCTCGACTAGCGGGAGAAACATTCAGTACTTC
.	TRBD1	TRBJ1-2	TRBV27	14	CASRGPGQGYGYTF	TGTGCCAGCAGGGGACCGGGACAGGGTTATGGCTACACCTTC